The 15 T cell receptor beta chains listed next were all sequenced from one sample in a study of CD8+CD57+ T cells in acquired aplastic anemia. Sequencing was done on patients that had shown CD8+CD57+ cell expansion by flow cytometry. Genomic DNA acted as the template from which TCR beta VDJ combination and CDR3 sequence profiling were carried out. Using its own MiXCR run on the reads, TCRdb lists one record per CDR3 protein. The sample has a few hundred thousand distinct CDR3 sequences, 65% to 90% seen once. The sequenced sample consisted of sorted CD4+, CD8+, or CD8+CD57+ T cells (not recorded which) from PBMCs. These receptors all stem from a human donor with aplastic anemia.

The chain couples TRBV5-6 to TRBJ2-5; TRBD2 agrees at 12 bases. CDR1 is SGHDT and CDR2 is YYEEEE in the germline V gene. This CDR3 has 17 residues. With V trimmed by 0 bases and J by 5 bases, 8 bases remained unmatched. For the CDR3, the DNA is TGTGCCAGCAGCTTGGCGAGGGCTAGCGGGAGGGATGAGACCCAGTACTTC. Translated: CASSLARASGRDETQYF.

The chain couples TRBV7-6 to TRBJ2-1, with TRBD2 matching over 9 bases. The CDR3 length is 16 residues. In germline, CDR1 is SGHVS, CDR2 FNYEAQ. The V and J ends lost 3 bases and 11 bases, in that order; junction bases with no gene match: 14. CDR3 bases: TGTGCCAGCAGCTTTCAACGCAGCGGGGGGAGCGATCAGCAGTTCTTC. As protein: CASSFQRSGGSDQQFF.

Comment on this clonotype: The junction does not match germline at one end; this may be a read error. The chain is built from TRBV7-8 and TRBJ2-3, with TRBD2 matching over 10 bases. The CDR3 has 13 residues. CDR1 and CDR2 (germline): SGHVS, FQNEAQ. DNA for the CDR3: TGTGCCAGCAGCGTAGCGGGAGGACCCGATAAGTATTTT. Its translation is CASSVAGGPDKYF.

This clonotype was seen a single time. The V and J genes are TRBV7-9 and TRBJ1-2; possible D gene TRBD1, 6 bases. Germline V gene lookup returns CDR1 SEHNR and CDR2 FQNEAQ (reference sequence). Trimming removed 4 bases at V and 2 bases at J, with 14 bases between. CDR3 length: 15 residues. CDR3 sequence reads: CASSWDGGGNYGYTF. The CDR3 DNA is TGTGCCAGCAGCTGGGATGGAGGGGGAAACTATGGCTACACCTTC.

The chain joins TRBV7-3 to TRBJ2-5; no clear D. The germline V and J ends were trimmed by 10 bases and 14 bases, with 29 bases remaining between them. Germline CDR1 SGHTA, CDR2 FQGTGA. The CDR3 runs 14 residues. Here the CDR3 reads CATRREADADNHYF. In DNA form, the CDR3 reads TGTGCCACCAGAAGAGAGGCAGACGCCGATAACCACTACTTC.

Turning to this clonotype: This likely comes from a read error, as the CDR3 has no conserved phenylalanine or tryptophan at its end. The DNA is omitted, as the CDR3 cannot be located on it reliably, and the CDR3 follows TCRdb's listing. J is TRBJ1-6 and V is TRBV7-8. Both ends counted, the CDR3 spans 13 residues. CDR1 is SGHVS and CDR2 is FQNEAQ in the germline V gene. The CDR3 reads CASSAGGGPDTQY.

V and J are TRBV9 and TRBJ1-1; 7 bases fit TRBD1. Germline CDR1 and CDR2: SGDLS and YYNGEE. This CDR3 contains 15 residues. The trim removed 3 bases at V and 12 bases at J, leaving 17 bases unmatched. For the CDR3, the DNA is TGTGCCAGCAGCGGGGAGGACCGACAGGGAGGAAACACTTTCTTT. This sequence encodes CASSGEDRQGGNTFF.

The chain carries TRBV9 and TRBJ2-3; a weak D match, TRBD2 (6 bases). The V and J ends lost 4 bases and 5 bases respectively, with 14 bases between them. CDR1 is SGDLS and CDR2 is YYNGEE in the germline V gene. This CDR3 comprises 14 residues. CDR3 coding DNA: TGTGCCAGCAGCTTCGCGGGGCCAATAGATACGCAGTATTTT. This gives the protein CASSFAGPIDTQYF.

This clonotype was seen only a few times. V gene TRBV7-8 combines with J gene TRBJ2-5; no definite D call. Germline assignment: CDR1 SGHVS and CDR2 FQNEAQ. The V gene lost 0 bases and the J gene lost 11 bases, with 16 bases spanning the gap. CDR3 length: 14 residues. The CDR3 region has the DNA TGTGCCAGCAGCTTAGCGGCAGGTCACGATACGCAGTACTTC. This encodes CASSLAAGHDTQYF.

The chain carries TRBV9 and TRBJ2-1; D is uncertain. Germline V gene lookup returns CDR1 SGDLS and CDR2 YYNGEE. V was cut by 7 bases and J by 8 bases, with 22 bases left in between. The CDR3 extends over 15 amino acids. The CDR3 protein is CASGTAGNIQYEQFF. Written as DNA, the CDR3 is TGTGCCAGCGGAACCGCTGGGAACATTCAGTATGAGCAGTTCTTC. Using reference TRBV9 and TRBJ2-1 for the parts outside the CDR3, the full variable domain is DSGVTQTPKHLITATGQRVTLRCSPRSGDLSVYWYQQSLDQGLQFLIQYYNGEERAKGNILERFSAQQFPDLHSELNLSSLELGDSALYFCASGTAGNIQYEQFFGPGTRLTVL.

The chain is built from TRBV25-1 and TRBJ2-3; no definite D call. Trimming pared 4 bases from V and 6 bases from J, leaving 17 bases between. The CDR3 is 15 amino acids. The germline V gene has CDR1 MGHDK and CDR2 SYGVNS. The CDR3 region has the DNA TGTGCCAGCAGTGCCGTAGACGGAGCGAGTGATACGCAGTATTTT. Protein sequence: CASSAVDGASDTQYF.

J is TRBJ2-1 and V is TRBV24-1; TRBD2 agrees at 9 bases. Losses at the gene ends were 7 bases for V and 8 bases for J; bases not matched to a gene: 14. From germline, CDR1 is KGHDR and CDR2 SFDVKD. The CDR3 is made up of 16 amino acids. CDR3 region: CATSVKRSGGSDEQFF. In nucleotides, the CDR3 is TGTGCCACCAGCGTTAAAAGAAGCGGGGGGAGCGATGAGCAGTTCTTC.

As for this clonotype: Here the CDR3 omits its conserved ending phenylalanine or tryptophan, so a read error is the likely source. The limits of the CDR3 on the DNA are not certain, so only TCRdb's listed CDR3 is given. CDR3 residues: CASSEQSGRGYTFGS. V is TRBV2 and J is TRBJ1-6. The germline V gene has CDR1 SNHLY and CDR2 FYNNEI. The CDR3 adds up to 15 amino acids, both ends counted.

By sample fraction, this clonotype is medium-sized (0.01 to 0.1%). The rearrangement uses TRBV10-3 and TRBJ1-4, with 8 bases aligning to TRBD1. Germline CDR1 and CDR2: ENHRY and SYGVKD. The CDR3 loop spans 14 amino acids. Losses at the gene ends were 6 bases for V and 6 bases for J; bases not matched to a gene: 6. The chain's CDR3 is CAISAGGVHEKLFF. The CDR3 nucleotides are TGTGCCATCAGCGCAGGGGGCGTTCATGAAAAACTGTTTTTT.

In this sample, this clonotype turned up many times. The chain recombines TRBV9 with TRBJ2-1, with D possibly TRBD2 on 6 matching bases. CDR3 length equals 14 residues. The V end was cut by 0 bases, the J end by 8 bases, with 12 bases between. Germline V gives CDR1 SGDLS, CDR2 YYNGEE. For the CDR3, the DNA is TGTGCCAGCAGCGTAGAAGGGACTCTTGATGAGCAGTTCTTC. Amino acids: CASSVEGTLDEQFF.